The 17 T cell receptor beta chains below come from one sample, sequenced in a study of response to subunit inactivated influenza vaccine. TCRdb re-called the RT-PCR reads through MiXCR, storing one row per CDR3 protein. The sample has more than 400,000 distinct CDR3 sequences; less than 7.5% are singletons. The specimen was PBMCs from blood, collected less than 30 months after vaccination. These TCRs come from a man between 45 and 75 years old who received an inactivated influenza vaccine.

The CDR3 DNA is TGTGCCAGCGGCCGGGGAATGGACACCGGGGAGCTGTTTTTT. Translating it yields CASGRGMDTGELFF. The V and J genes are TRBV2 and TRBJ2-2, with D possibly matching TRBD2 (5 bases). V gave up 8 bases and J gave up 3 bases, with 13 bases separating them. The CDR3 sequence is 14 residues long. Germline loops: CDR1 SNHLY, CDR2 FYNNEI. Combining the CDR3 with reference TRBV2 and TRBJ2-2 gives the whole variable domain EPEVTQTPSHQVTQMGQEVILRCVPISNHLYFYWYRQILGQKVEFLVSFYNNEISEKSEIFDDQFSVERPDGSNFTLKIRSTKLEDSAMYFCASGRGMDTGELFFGEGSRLTVL.

The rearrangement uses TRBV12-3 or TRBV12-4 and TRBJ2-7; tentative D call: TRBD2 (6 bases). CDR3 size: 15 residues. The V end was cut by 2 bases, the J end by 2 bases, with 13 bases between. The CDR3 region is CASSLRRGPPYEQYF. CDR3 DNA sequence: TGTGCCAGCAGTTTAAGGAGGGGCCCCCCCTACGAGCAGTACTTC.

This clonotype has just a few counts. The J gene is TRBJ1-6, the V gene TRBV4-1, with a weak D call TRBD1 (6 bases). V was clipped by 0 bases and J by 6 bases, with 12 bases between them. This CDR3 contains 16 residues. In germline, CDR1 is MGHRA, CDR2 YSYEKL. The CDR3 protein is CASSQDAGDFNSPLHF. CDR3 coding DNA: TGCGCCAGCAGCCAAGATGCAGGGGATTTTAATTCACCCCTCCACTTT.

There are many counts of this clonotype. The CDR3 is CASTLGTVGTVRNQPQHF. In DNA form, the CDR3 reads TGTGCCAGCACCCTGGGGACTGTGGGGACGGTTCGCAATCAGCCCCAGCATTTT. The chain has TRBV28 and TRBJ1-5, with D possibly matching TRBD1 (5 bases). Trimming left V 7 bases short and J 2 bases short, with 24 bases between. The CDR3 has 18 residues. Germline CDR1 MDHEN, CDR2 SYDVKM.

Only a few counts were recorded for this clonotype. This chain uses TRBV20-1 with TRBJ1-2; 7 nucleotides agree with TRBD1. Trimming took 4 bases from V and 7 from J; bases not matched to a gene: 6. Per germline, CDR1 DFQATT and CDR2 SNEGSKA (reference sequence). The CDR3 totals 12 residues. CDR3 loop: CSAKDRSGGYTF. The CDR3 region has the DNA TGCAGTGCTAAGGACAGGAGTGGTGGCTACACCTTC.

In its sample, this clonotype was seen many times. This chain connects TRBV6-1 to TRBJ2-7; D perhaps matches TRBD1 (6 bases). CDR1 is MNHNS and CDR2 is SASEGT in the germline V gene. V was pared by 4 bases and J by 3 bases, with 10 bases between. The CDR3 loop spans 13 amino acids. CDR3 nucleotides: TGTGCCAGCAGTGTGGGACATCTCTACGAGCAGTACTTC. Translated, it gives CASSVGHLYEQYF.

The rearrangement links TRBV5-1 to TRBJ2-6, with D possibly being TRBD1 or TRBD2 (5 bases each). Trimming shortened V by 2 bases and J by 4 bases, and 13 bases separated the two germline ends. The CDR3 runs to 16 residues. Germline lookup yields CDR1 SGHRS and CDR2 YFSETQ. CDR3 nucleotides: TGCGCCAGCAGCTTTAGGGGATCGGGAGGGGCCAACGTCCTGACTTTC. This encodes CASSFRGSGGANVLTF.

This clonotype appeared a few times. V usage is TRBV7-9 and J usage is TRBJ1-4, with D uncertain. The CDR3 is 15 amino acids. The V gene lost 3 bases and the J gene lost 7 bases, with 15 bases spanning the gap. The germline CDR1 and CDR2 sequences are SEHNR and FQNEAQ (reference sequence). This chain's CDR3 is CASSLKAGWGEKLFF. In DNA, the CDR3 is TGTGCCAGCAGCTTGAAGGCCGGATGGGGTGAAAAACTGTTTTTT.

This clonotype has a handful of counts. The rearrangement links TRBV5-1 to TRBJ2-1, with D possibly being TRBD1 or TRBD2 (5 bases each). V was trimmed by 3 bases and J by 3 bases, leaving 7 bases between them. CDR1 and CDR2 (germline): SGHRS, YFSETQ. This CDR3 has 13 amino acids. CDR3 in amino acids: CASSWDGYNEQFF. For the CDR3, the DNA is TGCGCCAGCAGCTGGGACGGCTACAATGAGCAGTTCTTC.

This clonotype has a count of ten or more. The chain uses TRBV4-3 and TRBJ2-1; D possibly matches TRBD1 or TRBD2 (5 bases each). This CDR3 has 13 amino acids. Trimming cost V 4 bases and J 5 bases, with 9 bases left between them. CDR1 LGHNA and CDR2 YSLEER come from the germline V gene. The CDR3 protein is CASSRGTNNEQFF. CDR3 nucleotide sequence: TGCGCCAGCAGCCGGGGGACCAACAATGAGCAGTTCTTC.

This clonotype was counted at least ten times. The CDR3 DNA is TGTGCCAGCAGCGTAGGGGGACTAGCGGGCTACGAGCAGTACTTC. Protein: CASSVGGLAGYEQYF. V is TRBV9 and J is TRBJ2-7; 12 bases align to TRBD2. The CDR3 consists of 15 residues. V was clipped by 0 bases and J by 3 bases; unmatched bases: 1. The V gene's germline CDR1 is SGDLS and CDR2 YYNGEE.

This clonotype has a handful of counts. CDR3 region: CASSLASEQFF. CDR3 bases: TGTGCCAGCAGCTTAGCAAGTGAGCAGTTCTTC. The genes are TRBV11-2 and TRBJ2-1, with no clear D. Per the germline V gene, CDR1 is SGHAT and CDR2 is FQNNGV. The V gene lost 1 base and the J gene lost 9 bases, with 4 bases spanning the gap. The CDR3 runs 11 residues.

V is TRBV20-1 and J is TRBJ2-1, with unresolved D. The length of the CDR3 is 17 residues. Trimming shortened V by 0 bases and J by 4 bases, and 19 bases separated the two germline ends. Germline V gene lookup returns CDR1 DFQATT and CDR2 SNEGSKA (reference sequence). The CDR3 DNA follows: TGCAGTGCTAGAGATCGTTTCCCGAAGAGGTCATACAATGAGCAGTTCTTC. This gives the protein CSARDRFPKRSYNEQFF.

This clonotype was detected a few times. The CDR3 DNA is TGCAGTGCCAGTCCCGGGACAGGGGGCGCCTACACTGAAGCTTTCTTT. Its protein product is CSASPGTGGAYTEAFF. This rearrangement joins TRBV20-1 to TRBJ1-1, with 12 bases fitting TRBD1. V gave up 6 bases and J gave up 3 bases; unmatched junction bases: 11. The CDR3 is 16 residues long. Germline lookup yields CDR1 DFQATT and CDR2 SNEGSKA (reference sequence).

This clonotype was counted only a few times. The CDR3 loop is CASSYLRTGGYEQYF. The CDR3 DNA is TGTGCCAGCAGTTACTTGCGGACAGGGGGTTACGAGCAGTACTTC. The V call is TRBV6-5, the J call TRBJ2-7, with 10 bases identical to TRBD1. The CDR3 contains 15 residues. From germline, CDR1 is MNHEY and CDR2 SVGAGI. J lost 4 bases, V lost 1 base, and 4 bases had no gene match.

This clonotype has ten or more counts. DNA of the CDR3: TGTGCCAGCAGCTTATACAGGGGAGGCTATGGCTACACCTTC. It translates to CASSLYRGGYGYTF. The rearrangement uses TRBV11-2 and TRBJ1-2; TRBD1 matches 7 bases. J gave up 4 bases and V 2 bases, and 4 bases lay outside the gene matches. Germline CDR1 reads SGHAT; CDR2 reads FQNNGV. The CDR3 is 14 amino acids.

The chain combines TRBV24-1 with TRBJ1-5, with no clear D. The germline CDR1 and CDR2 sequences are KGHDR and SFDVKD. V was clipped by 5 bases and J by 0 bases, with 13 bases between them. The CDR3 is 16 residues long. The CDR3 DNA follows: TGTGCCACCAGTGTCCCCACGGAAGATAGCAATCAGCCCCAGCATTTT. This codes for CATSVPTEDSNQPQHF.